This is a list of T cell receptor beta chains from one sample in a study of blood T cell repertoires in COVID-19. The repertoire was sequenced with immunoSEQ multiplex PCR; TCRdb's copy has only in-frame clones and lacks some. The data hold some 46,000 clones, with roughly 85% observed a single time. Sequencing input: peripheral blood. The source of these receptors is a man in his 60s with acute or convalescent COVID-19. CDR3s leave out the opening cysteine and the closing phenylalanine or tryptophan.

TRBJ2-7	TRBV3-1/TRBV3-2	ASSPLPAGGAYEQY
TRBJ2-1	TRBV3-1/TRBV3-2	ASSQSRGWKF
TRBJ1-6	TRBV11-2	ASSPGVSNSPLH
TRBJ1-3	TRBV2	ASSDGAVSGNTIY
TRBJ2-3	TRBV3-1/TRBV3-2	ASSQRGVTDTQY
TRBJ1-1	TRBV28	ASSLWRTLDGTEAF
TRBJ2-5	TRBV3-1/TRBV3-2	ASSPHRGGGGETQY
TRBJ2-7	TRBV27	ATLSAGGGRLLFDEQY
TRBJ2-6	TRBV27	ASRPGQVLSGANVLT
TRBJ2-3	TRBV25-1	ASRHSGTDTQY
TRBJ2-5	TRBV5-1	ASSINTGAQETQY
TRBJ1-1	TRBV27	ASSSLDGKKTEAF
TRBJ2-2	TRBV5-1	ASSSTENTGELF
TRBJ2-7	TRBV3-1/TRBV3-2	ASSQAQGGEQY
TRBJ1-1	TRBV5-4	ASSSYIKGRNTEAF
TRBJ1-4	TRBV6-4	ARMTVELF
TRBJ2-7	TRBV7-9	ASSQSGSEQY
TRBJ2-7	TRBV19	ASSDRWDEQY
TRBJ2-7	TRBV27	ASSLSGQGWYEQY
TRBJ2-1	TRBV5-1	ASSLEAGREGWNEQF
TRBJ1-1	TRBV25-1	ASSDRTGGNTEAF
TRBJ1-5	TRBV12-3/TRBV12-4	ASNRDSNQPQH